This T cell receptor (beta chain) was identified during a study of blood T cell repertoires in COVID-19. Looking at the study overall: The samples span acute and convalescent COVID-19 from the United States, Italy and Spain.

Two consecutive negative NP/OP PCR tests, clearance, or resolved symptoms defined Cohort 3 recovery. Measured with immunoSEQ multiplex PCR; TCRdb has only the in-frame clones, and not every one. The table records around 300,000 clones, approximately 89% of them present only once. Per germline, CDR1 SGDLS and CDR2 YYNGEE. The V and J ends lost 3 bases and 4 bases respectively, with 4 bases between them. There are 12 residues in the CDR3. The receptor was isolated from a woman aged 55-69 years who had recovered from COVID-19. The sample was PBMCs or T cells enriched from blood (not recorded which). The V call is TRBV9, the J call TRBJ2-2; D unresolved. The CDR3 protein is CASSDFTGELFF. CDR3 in DNA: TGTGCCAGCAGCGACTTCACCGGGGAGCTGTTTTTT.